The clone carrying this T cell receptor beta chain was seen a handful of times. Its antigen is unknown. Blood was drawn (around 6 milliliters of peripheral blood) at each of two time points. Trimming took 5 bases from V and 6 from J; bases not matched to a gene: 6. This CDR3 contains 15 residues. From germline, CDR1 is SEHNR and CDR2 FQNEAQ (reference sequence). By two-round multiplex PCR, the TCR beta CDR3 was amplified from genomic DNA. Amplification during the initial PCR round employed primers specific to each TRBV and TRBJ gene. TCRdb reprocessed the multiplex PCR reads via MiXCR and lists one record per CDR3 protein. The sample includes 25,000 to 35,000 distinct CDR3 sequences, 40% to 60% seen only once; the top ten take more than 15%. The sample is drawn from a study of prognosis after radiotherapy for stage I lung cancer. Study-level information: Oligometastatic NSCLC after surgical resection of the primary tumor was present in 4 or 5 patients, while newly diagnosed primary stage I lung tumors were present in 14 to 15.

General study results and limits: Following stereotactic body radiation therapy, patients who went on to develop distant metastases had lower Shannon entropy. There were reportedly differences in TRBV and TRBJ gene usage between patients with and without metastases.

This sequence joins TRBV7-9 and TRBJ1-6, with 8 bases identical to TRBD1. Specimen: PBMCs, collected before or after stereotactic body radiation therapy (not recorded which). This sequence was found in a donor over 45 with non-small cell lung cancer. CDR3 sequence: CASSDYRGSNSPLHF. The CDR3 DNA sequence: TGTGCCAGCAGCGATTACAGGGGGTCTAATTCACCCCTCCACTTT.